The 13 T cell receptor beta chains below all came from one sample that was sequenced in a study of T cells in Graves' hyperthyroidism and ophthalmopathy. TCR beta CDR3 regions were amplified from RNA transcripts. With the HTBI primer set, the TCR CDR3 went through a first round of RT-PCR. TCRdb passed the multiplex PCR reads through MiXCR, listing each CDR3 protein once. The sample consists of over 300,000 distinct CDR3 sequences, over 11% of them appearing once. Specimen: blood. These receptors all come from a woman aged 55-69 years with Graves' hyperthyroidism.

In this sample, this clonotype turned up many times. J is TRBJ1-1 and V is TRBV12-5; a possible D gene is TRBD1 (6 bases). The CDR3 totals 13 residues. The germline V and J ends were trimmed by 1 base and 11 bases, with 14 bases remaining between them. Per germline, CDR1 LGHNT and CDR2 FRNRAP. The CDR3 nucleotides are TGTGCTAGTGGTTTGGAAAACAGGGAAAAGGCTTTCTTT. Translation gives CASGLENREKAFF.

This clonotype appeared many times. CDR3 in DNA: TGTGCCAGCAGTTACGGATGGACAGGGAAGAATGAGCAGTTCTTC. Amino acids: CASSYGWTGKNEQFF. The chain links TRBV6-5 to TRBJ2-1, with 8 bases lining up with TRBD1. The V and J ends lost 2 bases and 7 bases, in that order; junction bases with no gene match: 7. Germline V gives CDR1 MNHEY, CDR2 SVGAGI. The CDR3 is made up of 15 amino acids.

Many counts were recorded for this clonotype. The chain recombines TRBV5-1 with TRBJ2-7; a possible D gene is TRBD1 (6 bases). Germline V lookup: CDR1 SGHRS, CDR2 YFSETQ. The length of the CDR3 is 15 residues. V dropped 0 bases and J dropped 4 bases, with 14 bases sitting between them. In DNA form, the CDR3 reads TGCGCCAGCAGCTTGGTCGGCAGGGGAAGGTACGAGCAGTACTTC. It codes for CASSLVGRGRYEQYF. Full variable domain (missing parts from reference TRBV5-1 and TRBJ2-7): KAGVTQTPRYLIKTRGQQVTLSCSPISGHRSVSWYQQTPGQGLQFLFEYFSETQRNKGNFPGRFSGRQFSNSRSEMNVSTLELGDSALYLCASSLVGRGRYEQYFGPGTRLTVT.

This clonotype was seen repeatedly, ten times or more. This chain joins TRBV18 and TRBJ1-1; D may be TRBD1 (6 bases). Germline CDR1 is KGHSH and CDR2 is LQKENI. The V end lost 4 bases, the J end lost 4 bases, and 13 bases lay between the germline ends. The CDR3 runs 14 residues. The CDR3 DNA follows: TGTGCCAGCTCACGAGGGGGGGATGGCACTGAAGCTTTCTTT. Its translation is CASSRGGDGTEAFF.

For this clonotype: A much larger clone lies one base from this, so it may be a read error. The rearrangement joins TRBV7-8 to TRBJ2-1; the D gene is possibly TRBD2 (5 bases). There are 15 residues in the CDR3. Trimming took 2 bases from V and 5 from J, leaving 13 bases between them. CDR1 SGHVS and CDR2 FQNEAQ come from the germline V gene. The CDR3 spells CASSLSEGTHNEQFF. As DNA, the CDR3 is TGTGCCAGCAGCTTAAGCGAGGGAACACACAATGAGCAGTTCTTC.

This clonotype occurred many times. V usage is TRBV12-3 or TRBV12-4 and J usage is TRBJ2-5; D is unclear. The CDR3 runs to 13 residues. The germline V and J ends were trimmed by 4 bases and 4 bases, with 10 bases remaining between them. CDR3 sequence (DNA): TGTGCCAGCAGTTCTTACTCTGCAGAGACCCAGTACTTC. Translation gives CASSSYSAETQYF.

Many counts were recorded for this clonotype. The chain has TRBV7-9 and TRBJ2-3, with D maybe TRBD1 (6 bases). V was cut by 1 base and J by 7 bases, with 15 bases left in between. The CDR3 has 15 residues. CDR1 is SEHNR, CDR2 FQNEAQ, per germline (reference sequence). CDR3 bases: TGTGCCAGCAGCTTAGGTTTGGACAGTACTAATACGCAGTATTTT. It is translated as CASSLGLDSTNTQYF. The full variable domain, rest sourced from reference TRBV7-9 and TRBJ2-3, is DTGVSQNPRHKITKRGQNVTFRCDPISEHNRLYWYRQTLGQGPEFLTYFQNEAQLEKSRLLSDRFSAERPKGSFSTLEIQRTEQGDSAMYLCASSLGLDSTNTQYFGPGTRLTVL.

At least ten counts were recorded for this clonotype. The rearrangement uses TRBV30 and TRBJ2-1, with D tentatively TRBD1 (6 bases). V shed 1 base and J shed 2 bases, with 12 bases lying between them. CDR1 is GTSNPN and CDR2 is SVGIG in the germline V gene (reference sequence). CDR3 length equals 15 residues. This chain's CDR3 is CAWSAGGPTYNEQFF. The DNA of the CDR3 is TGTGCCTGGAGTGCTGGGGGCCCGACCTACAATGAGCAGTTCTTC.

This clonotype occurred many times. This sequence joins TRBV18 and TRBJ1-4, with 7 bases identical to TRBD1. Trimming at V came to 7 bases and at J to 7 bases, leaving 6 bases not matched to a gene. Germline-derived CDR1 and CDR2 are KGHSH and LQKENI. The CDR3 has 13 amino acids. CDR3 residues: CASLGTVGEKLFF. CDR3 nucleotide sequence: TGTGCCAGCTTAGGGACAGTCGGTGAAAAACTGTTTTTT.

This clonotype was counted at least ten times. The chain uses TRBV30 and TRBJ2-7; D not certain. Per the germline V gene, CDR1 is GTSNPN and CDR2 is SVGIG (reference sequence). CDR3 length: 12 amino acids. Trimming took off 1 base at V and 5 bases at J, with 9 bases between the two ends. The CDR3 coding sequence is TGTGCCTGGAGTGCTACATGGGACGAGCAGTACTTC. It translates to CAWSATWDEQYF.

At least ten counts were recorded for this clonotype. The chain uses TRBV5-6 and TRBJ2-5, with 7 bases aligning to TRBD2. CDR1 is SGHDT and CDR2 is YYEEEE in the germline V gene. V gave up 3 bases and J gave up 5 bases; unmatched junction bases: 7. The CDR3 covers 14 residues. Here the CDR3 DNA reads TGTGCCAGCAGCTCCGGGACTAACTGGGAGACCCAGTACTTC. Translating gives CASSSGTNWETQYF.

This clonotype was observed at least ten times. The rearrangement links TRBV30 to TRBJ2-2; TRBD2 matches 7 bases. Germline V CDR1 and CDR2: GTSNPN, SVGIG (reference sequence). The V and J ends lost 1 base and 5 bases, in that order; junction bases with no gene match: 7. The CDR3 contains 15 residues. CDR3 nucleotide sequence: TGTGCCTGGAGTGGTCTCGGGGGGTCAACCGGGGAGCTGTTTTTT. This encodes CAWSGLGGSTGELFF.

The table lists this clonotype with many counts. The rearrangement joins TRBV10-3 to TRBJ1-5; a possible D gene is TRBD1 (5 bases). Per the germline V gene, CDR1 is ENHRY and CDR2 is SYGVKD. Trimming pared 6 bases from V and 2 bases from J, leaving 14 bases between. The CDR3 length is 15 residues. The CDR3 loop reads CAIRRGGGGNQPQHF. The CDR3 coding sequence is TGTGCCATCAGGAGAGGAGGAGGGGGCAATCAGCCCCAGCATTTT.